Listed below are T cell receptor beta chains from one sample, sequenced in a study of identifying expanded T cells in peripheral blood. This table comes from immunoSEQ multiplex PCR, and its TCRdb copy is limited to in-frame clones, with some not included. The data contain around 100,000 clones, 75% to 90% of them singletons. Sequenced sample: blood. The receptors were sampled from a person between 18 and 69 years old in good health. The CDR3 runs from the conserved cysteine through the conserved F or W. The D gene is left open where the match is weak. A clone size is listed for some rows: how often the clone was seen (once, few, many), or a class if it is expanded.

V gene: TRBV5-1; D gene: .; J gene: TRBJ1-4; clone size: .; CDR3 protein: CASSLDSSNEKLFF; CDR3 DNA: TGCGCCAGCAGCTTGGACAGCTCTAATGAAAAACTGTTTTTT
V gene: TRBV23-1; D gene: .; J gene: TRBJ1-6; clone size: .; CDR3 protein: CASTHHGFNSPLHF; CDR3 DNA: TGCGCCAGCACCCATCATGGTTTCAATTCACCCCTCCACTTT
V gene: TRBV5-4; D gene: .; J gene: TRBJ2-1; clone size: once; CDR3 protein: CASSERDNEQFF; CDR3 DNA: TGTGCCAGCAGCGAAAGAGACAATGAGCAGTTCTTC
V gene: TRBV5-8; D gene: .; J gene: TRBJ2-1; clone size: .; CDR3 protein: CASRRLGLGNEQFF; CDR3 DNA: TGTGCCAGCAGGAGACTAGGGTTGGGCAATGAGCAGTTCTTC
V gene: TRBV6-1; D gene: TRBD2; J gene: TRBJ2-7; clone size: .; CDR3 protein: CASQPGLAGSEQYF; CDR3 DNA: TGTGCCAGCCAGCCGGGACTAGCGGGGAGCGAGCAGTACTTC
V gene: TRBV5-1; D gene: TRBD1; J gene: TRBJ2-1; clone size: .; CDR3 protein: CASGTGAYNEQFF; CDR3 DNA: TGCGCCAGCGGGACAGGGGCCTACAATGAGCAGTTCTTC
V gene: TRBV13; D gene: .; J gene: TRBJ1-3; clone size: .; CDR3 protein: CASSRRTAGLGNTIYF; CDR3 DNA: TGTGCCAGCAGCCGCCGCACCGCGGGGCTTGGAAACACCATATATTTT
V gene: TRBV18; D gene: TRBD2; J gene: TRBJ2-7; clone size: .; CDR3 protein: CASSTLAGGQYEQYF; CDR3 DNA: TGTGCCAGCTCAACACTAGCGGGGGGGCAATACGAGCAGTACTTC
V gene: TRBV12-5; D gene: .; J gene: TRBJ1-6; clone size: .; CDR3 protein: CASGPARGRSPLHF; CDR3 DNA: TGTGCTAGTGGTCCCGCCAGGGGCCGCTCACCCCTCCACTTT
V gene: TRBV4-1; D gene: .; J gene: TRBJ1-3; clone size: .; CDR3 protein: CASSPRMGSGNTIYF; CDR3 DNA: TGCGCCAGCAGCCCACGCATGGGCTCGGGAAACACCATATATTTT
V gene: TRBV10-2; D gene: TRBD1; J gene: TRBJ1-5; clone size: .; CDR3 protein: CASRKGQGGNQPQHF; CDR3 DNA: TGCGCCAGCAGGAAGGGACAGGGTGGCAATCAGCCCCAGCATTTT
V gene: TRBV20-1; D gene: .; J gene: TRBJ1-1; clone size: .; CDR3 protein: CSARENTEAFF; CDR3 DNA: TGCAGTGCTAGGGAAAACACTGAAGCTTTCTTT
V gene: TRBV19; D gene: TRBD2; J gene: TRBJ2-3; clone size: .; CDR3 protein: CASSNSGTSGRVKYF; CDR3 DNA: TGTGCCAGTAGTAACAGTGGGACTAGCGGGAGGGTTAAGTATTTT
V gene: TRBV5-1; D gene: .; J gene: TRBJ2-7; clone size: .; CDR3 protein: CASSSDGLRPEQYF; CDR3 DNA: TGCGCCAGCAGCTCGGACGGACTGCGGCCCGAGCAGTACTTC
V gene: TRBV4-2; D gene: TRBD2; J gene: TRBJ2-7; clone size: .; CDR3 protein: CASSLQRGGAGAYEQYF; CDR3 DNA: TGTGCCAGCAGCCTCCAGCGGGGGGGCGCCGGGGCCTACGAGCAGTACTTC
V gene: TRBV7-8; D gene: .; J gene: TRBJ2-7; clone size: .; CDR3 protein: CASTSARQNYEQYF; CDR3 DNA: TGTGCCAGCACCTCCGCCCGGCAGAACTACGAGCAGTACTTC
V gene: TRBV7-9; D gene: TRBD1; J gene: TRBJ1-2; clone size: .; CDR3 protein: CASSLKGTGNYGYTF; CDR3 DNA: TGTGCCAGCAGCTTAAAGGGGACAGGGAACTATGGCTACACCTTC
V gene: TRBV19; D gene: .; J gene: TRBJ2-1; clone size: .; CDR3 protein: CASSIGQPYNEQFF; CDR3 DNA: TGTGCCAGTAGTATCGGACAGCCTTACAATGAGCAGTTCTTC
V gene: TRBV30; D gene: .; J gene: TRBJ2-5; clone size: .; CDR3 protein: CAWKGLQETQYF; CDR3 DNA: TGTGCCTGGAAGGGACTCCAAGAGACCCAGTACTTC
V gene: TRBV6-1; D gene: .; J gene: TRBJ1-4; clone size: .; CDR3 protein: CASSEHRDTTEKLFF; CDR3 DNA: TGTGCCAGCAGTGAGCACCGGGACACCACGGAAAAACTGTTTTTT